This passage covers 29 T cell receptor beta chains from one sample sequenced in a study of blood T cell repertoires in COVID-19. Assay: immunoSEQ multiplex PCR; the TCRdb copy retains only in-frame clones and omits some. This repertoire shows 85,000 to 120,000 clones, around 87% found once; its top ten account for 3%. The sequencing sample was made of peripheral blood. The receptors were gathered from a man aged 45-60 years with active or convalescent COVID-19.

V and J are TRBV5-1 and TRBJ2-5, with D possibly TRBD1 on 6 matching bases. This CDR3 is built from 15 residues. CDR1 is SGHRS and CDR2 is YFSETQ in the germline V gene. With 1 base removed from V and 3 bases from J, the gap between germline ends came to 13 bases. The CDR3 DNA is TGCGCCAGCAGCTTGTTAGGACAGACCAAAGAGACCCAGTACTTC. Translation: CASSLLGQTKETQYF. Full variable domain (rest looked up from reference TRBV5-1 and TRBJ2-5): KAGVTQTPRYLIKTRGQQVTLSCSPISGHRSVSWYQQTPGQGLQFLFEYFSETQRNKGNFPGRFSGRQFSNSRSEMNVSTLELGDSALYLCASSLLGQTKETQYFGPGTRLLVL.

This rearrangement joins TRBV6-5 to TRBJ2-1, with TRBD2 matching over 8 bases. V gave up 6 bases and J gave up 10 bases; unmatched junction bases: 5. This CDR3 has 12 amino acids. Germline V gene sequence: CDR1 MNHEY, CDR2 SVGAGI. The CDR3 coding sequence is TGTGCCAGCAGGGGCGTAGCGGGGGAGCAGTTCTTC. Encoded protein: CASRGVAGEQFF.

The chain couples TRBV21-1 to TRBJ2-5; TRBD1, the table's D call, was not compared with the DNA. TRBV21-1 is reported as a pseudogene. CDR3 length: 15 residues. CDR3 sequence: CASSIDRGLWETQYF. DNA for the CDR3: TGTGCCAGCAGCATAGACAGGGGGCTATGGGAGACCCAGTACTTC.

This rearrangement joins TRBV4-1 to TRBJ2-3, with TRBD2 as a possible D gene (5 bases). CDR1 and CDR2 from the germline V gene are MGHRA and YSYEKL. V was shortened by 4 bases and J by 4 bases, with 21 bases between the two germline ends. The CDR3 consists of 17 residues. In nucleotides, the CDR3 is TGCGCCAGCAGCCCTCTGCCGGGGAGTCTCTTTGCAGATACGCAGTATTTT. Amino acids: CASSPLPGSLFADTQYF.

The V gene is TRBV5-1, the J gene TRBJ2-4, with TRBD1 matching over 8 bases. The trim removed 4 bases at V and 5 bases at J, leaving 5 bases unmatched. From germline, CDR1 is SGHRS and CDR2 YFSETQ. This CDR3 spans 14 amino acids. CDR3 coding DNA: TGCGCCAGCAGCCCCTCGGGACAGGAAAACATTCAGTACTTC. Translation gives CASSPSGQENIQYF.

J is TRBJ1-2 and V is TRBV19; D is undetermined. The CDR3 is 14 amino acids. Trimming took 7 bases from V and 0 from J, leaving 12 bases between them. Germline lookup yields CDR1 LNHDA and CDR2 SQIVND (reference sequence). The CDR3 nucleotides read TGTGCCAGTATCTCTCAGGTACCTAACTATGGCTACACCTTC. Protein: CASISQVPNYGYTF.

The chain employs TRBV28 and TRBJ1-1, with 7 nucleotides matching TRBD1. The CDR3 is made up of 12 amino acids. Germline loops: CDR1 MDHEN, CDR2 SYDVKM. J lost 10 bases, V lost 5 bases, and 7 bases had no gene match. CDR3 sequence: CASSPPGGVAFF. DNA for the CDR3: TGTGCCAGCAGTCCACCAGGGGGTGTAGCTTTCTTT.

The V call is TRBV6-2 or TRBV6-3, the J call TRBJ1-6; a possible D gene is TRBD1 (5 bases). CDR1 MNHEY and CDR2 SVGEGT come from the germline V gene. V was cut by 0 bases and J by 6 bases, with 15 bases left in between. The CDR3 extends over 17 amino acids. Here the CDR3 DNA reads TGTGCCAGCAGTTACTCAGGTGGACAAATCTTTAATTCACCCCTCCACTTT. It encodes CASSYSGGQIFNSPLHF.

J is TRBJ1-4 and V is TRBV27; maybe TRBD1 (6 bases). Germline V gene data show CDR1 as MNHEY and CDR2 as SMNVEV (reference sequence). The V end was cut by 5 bases, the J end by 4 bases, with 17 bases between. This CDR3 is 16 amino acids long. CDR3 coding DNA: TGTGCCAGCAGTACCGATTTCAGGGGATATAATGAAAAACTGTTTTTT. This translates into CASSTDFRGYNEKLFF.

Comments on this clone: The sample carries other DNA sequences with the same CDR3. The chain links TRBV3-1 (or the pseudogene TRBV3-2) to TRBJ2-1; a weak D match, TRBD2 (5 bases). The CDR3 totals 13 residues. Germline V CDR1 and CDR2: LGHDT, YNNKEL (reference sequence). Deletions cut 1 base from V and 4 bases from J, with 5 bases between. CDR3 coding DNA: TGTGCCAGCAGCCAAGGAGGGTACAATGAGCAGTTCTTC. It encodes CASSQGGYNEQFF.

This clone turned up a few times. V and J are TRBV18 and TRBJ1-1; TRBD1 matches 8 bases. The V gene end was trimmed by 5 bases and the J gene end by 7 bases; junction bases not matched to a gene: 3. Germline CDR1 and CDR2: KGHSH and LQKENI. The CDR3 sequence is 12 residues long. CDR3 in amino acids: CASSFRGREAFF. The CDR3 coding sequence is TGTGCCAGCTCATTCAGGGGGCGTGAAGCTTTCTTT.

The chain employs TRBV6-2 or TRBV6-3 and TRBJ2-4; TRBD1 is a possible D gene (6 bases). The germline V gene encodes CDR1 MNHEY and CDR2 SVGEGT. Deletions cut 2 bases from V and 4 bases from J, with 9 bases between. The CDR3 extends over 14 amino acids. In DNA, the CDR3 is TGTGCCAGCAGTTACGAGACAGGAAAAAACATTCAGTACTTC. It translates to CASSYETGKNIQYF.

The chain recombines TRBV27 with TRBJ2-7; TRBD2 agrees at 8 bases. Germline CDR1 is MNHEY and CDR2 is SMNVEV (reference sequence). The length of the CDR3 is 15 residues. Losses at the gene ends were 0 bases for V and 2 bases for J; bases not matched to a gene: 3. The CDR3 spells CASSLSSGVTYEQYF. For the CDR3, the DNA is TGTGCCAGCAGTTTATCTAGCGGGGTGACCTACGAGCAGTACTTC.

This chain uses TRBV28 with TRBJ1-4; 9 bases match TRBD1. Germline assignment: CDR1 MDHEN and CDR2 SYDVKM. V dropped 8 bases and J dropped 4; count of bases not matched to a gene: 2. This CDR3 is built from 13 residues. The CDR3 region is CASATGGNEKLFF. DNA for the CDR3: TGTGCCAGCGCGACAGGGGGTAATGAAAAACTGTTTTTT. The full variable domain, in which reference TRBV28 and TRBJ1-4 provide the parts outside the CDR3, is DVKVTQSSRYLVKRTGEKVFLECVQDMDHENMFWYRQDPGLGLRLIYFSYDVKMKEKGDIPEGYSVSREKKERFSLILESASTNQTSMYLCASATGGNEKLFFGSGTQLSVL.

This clone was detected only a few times. This chain joins TRBV3-1 (or the pseudogene TRBV3-2) and TRBJ2-7; 7 positions agree with TRBD2. CDR1 LGHDT and CDR2 YNNKEL come from the germline V gene (reference sequence). The CDR3 has 11 amino acids. J lost 7 bases, V lost 3 bases, and 0 bases had no gene match. The CDR3 DNA is TGTGCCAGCAGCCAGGGGGGGGAGCAGTACGTC. Amino acids: CASSQGGEQYV.

The V and J genes are TRBV7-8 and TRBJ2-3; 8 bases are a match to TRBD2. Germline trimming cut 1 base from V and 5 bases from J; bases unmatched to any gene: 5. Germline CDR1 is SGHVS and CDR2 is FQNEAQ. The length of the CDR3 is 15 residues. CDR3 region: CASSLGRGAGDTQYF. CDR3 coding DNA: TGTGCCAGCAGCTTAGGGCGGGGGGCCGGAGATACGCAGTATTTT.

The V and J genes are TRBV7-9 and TRBJ1-6; D is unresolved. V lost 2 bases and J lost 6, with 8 bases in between. This CDR3 comprises 14 residues. Germline assignment: CDR1 SEHNR and CDR2 FQNEAQ (reference sequence). Here the CDR3 reads CASSLRSTNSPLHF. CDR3 nucleotide sequence: TGTGCCAGCAGCTTACGGTCAACTAATTCACCCCTCCACTTT.

This clone was recorded a few times. This sample includes further DNA sequences coding for the same CDR3. This chain joins TRBV7-9 and TRBJ1-2; D is ambiguous. Germline loops: CDR1 SEHNR, CDR2 FQNEAQ (reference sequence). CDR3 length equals 13 residues. V lost 2 bases to trimming and J lost 2 bases, with 6 bases between them. In DNA, the CDR3 is TGTGCCAGCAGCTTACCAGGCAACTATGGCTACACCTTC. This gives the protein CASSLPGNYGYTF.

This chain joins TRBV19 and TRBJ1-2; 7 bases map to TRBD1. The CDR3 has 12 residues. Germline CDR1 and CDR2: LNHDA and SQIVND (reference sequence). J was trimmed by 4 bases and V by 5 bases; bases with no gene match: 1. CDR3 amino acids: CASSPGGYGYTF. CDR3 in DNA: TGTGCCAGTAGTCCAGGGGGCTATGGCTACACCTTC.

In its sample, this clone was seen once. The chain joins TRBV3-1 (or the pseudogene TRBV3-2) to TRBJ1-2; D gene unclear. Germline values: CDR1 LGHDT, CDR2 YNNKEL (reference sequence). V lost 5 bases, J lost 9 bases, and 16 bases lay in between. This CDR3 has 13 amino acids. CDR3: CASSEGPTLRYTF. The CDR3 region has the DNA TGTGCCAGCAGCGAGGGCCCTACTCTCCGCTACACCTTC.

The chain links TRBV11-2 to TRBJ1-6; TRBD1 aligns across 9 bases. Germline V gene data show CDR1 as SGHAT and CDR2 as FQNNGV. Unmatched junction bases numbered 9, after V lost 5 bases and J lost 7 bases. The CDR3 extends over 16 amino acids. For the CDR3, the DNA is TGTGCCAGCAGCCCCTCCTACAGGGGGCGGAATTCACCCCTCCACTTT. Residues: CASSPSYRGRNSPLHF.

This rearrangement joins TRBV19 to TRBJ1-3; 9 bases agree with TRBD1. CDR1 is LNHDA and CDR2 is SQIVND in the germline V gene (reference sequence). J lost 4 bases, V lost 6 bases, and 1 base had no gene match. The CDR3 length is 13 residues. In DNA, the CDR3 is TGTGCCAGTAGGGGGACAGGGGGAAACACCATATATTTT. It specifies CASRGTGGNTIYF.

V usage is TRBV5-6 and J usage is TRBJ1-5; the D gene is possibly TRBD1 (6 bases). This CDR3 region has 14 residues. Looked up from germline, CDR1 is SGHDT and CDR2 is YYEEEE. Deletions cut 3 bases from V and 0 bases from J, with 7 bases between. The CDR3 bases are TGTGCCAGCAGCTCGGACAGTAGCAATCAGCCCCAGCATTTT. It is translated as CASSSDSSNQPQHF.

The CDR3 nucleotides read TGCAGTGCTACTGATCCGGGACAGGGAACTAGCGGGGCCTCCTACGAGCAGTACTTC. Its translation: CSATDPGQGTSGASYEQYF. The V gene is TRBV20-1, the J gene TRBJ2-7, with a tentative D call TRBD2 (10 bases). The germline V gene encodes CDR1 DFQATT and CDR2 SNEGSKA (reference sequence). Trimming removed 4 bases at V and 0 bases at J, with 28 bases between. This CDR3 comprises 19 residues.

V usage is TRBV27 and J usage is TRBJ1-6; the match to TRBD1 covers 7 bases. The CDR3 consists of 15 residues. The J segment lost 4 bases and the V segment lost 4 bases, leaving 4 bases of the junction unmatched. Germline CDR1 is MNHEY and CDR2 is SMNVEV (reference sequence). The CDR3 bases are TGTGCCAGCAGTTCCGGACAGGAATATAATTCACCCCTCCACTTT. This sequence encodes CASSSGQEYNSPLHF.

The rearrangement joins TRBV9 to TRBJ2-1; 7 nucleotides agree with TRBD2. V gave up 1 base and J gave up 10 bases; unmatched junction bases: 8. CDR1 is SGDLS and CDR2 is YYNGEE in the germline V gene. This CDR3 has 14 residues. For the CDR3, the DNA is TGTGCCAGCAGCGTATGGTCGGGGGGTCAGGAGCAGTTCTTC. The encoded protein is CASSVWSGGQEQFF.

This sequence joins TRBV5-1 and TRBJ2-6; D ambiguous. The ends were cut back, 4 bases at V and 0 bases at J, with 11 bases in the middle. This CDR3 is built from 16 residues. Per the germline V gene, CDR1 is SGHRS and CDR2 is YFSETQ. Written as DNA, the CDR3 is TGCGCCAGCAGCCAAATGGCCGCCTCTGGGGCCAACGTCCTGACTTTC. Amino acids: CASSQMAASGANVLTF.

The V and J genes are TRBV7-9 and TRBJ1-2; tentatively, D is TRBD1 (5 bases). V shed 5 bases and J shed 5 bases, with 21 bases lying between them. The CDR3 loop spans 16 amino acids. From germline, CDR1 is SEHNR and CDR2 FQNEAQ (reference sequence). The CDR3 region has the DNA TGTGCCAGCAGCCCCCCACAGGCCAATAGGATTTATGGCTACACCTTC. As protein: CASSPPQANRIYGYTF. The entire variable domain, with the rest obtained from reference TRBV7-9 and TRBJ1-2, is as follows: DTGVSQNPRHKITKRGQNVTFRCDPISEHNRLYWYRQTLGQGPEFLTYFQNEAQLEKSRLLSDRFSAERPKGSFSTLEIQRTEQGDSAMYLCASSPPQANRIYGYTFGSGTRLTVV.

The chain couples TRBV11-2 to TRBJ1-1; no reliable D call. Germline V gene lookup returns CDR1 SGHAT and CDR2 FQNNGV. Trimming removed 1 base at V and 0 bases at J, with 6 bases between. The CDR3 has 14 residues. Written as DNA, the CDR3 is TGTGCCAGCAGCTTAGTCCTAATGAACACTGAAGCTTTCTTT. Its translation is CASSLVLMNTEAFF.